The 25 T cell receptor beta chains below were found in one sample sequenced in a study of OX40 agonist ivuxolimab in advanced cancers. TCRdb's table, derived via immunoSEQ multiplex PCR, lists solely in-frame clones and lacks some. This sample has 90,000 to 100,000 clones, with around 85% found just once. Sequencing used CD4+ or CD8+ T cells sorted from blood, obtained in a trial of the OX40 agonist ivuxolimab. The receptor set was obtained from an adult with an advanced solid tumor such as melanoma, head and neck, liver or kidney cancer.

The chain is built from TRBV5-1 and TRBJ2-6; 7 bases map to TRBD1. V dropped 4 bases and J dropped 2; count of bases not matched to a gene: 3. Germline V CDR1 and CDR2: SGHRS, YFSETQ. The CDR3 length is 15 residues. CDR3 sequence: CASSTGQPGANVLTF. The CDR3 DNA follows: TGCGCCAGCAGCACGGGACAGCCTGGGGCCAACGTCCTGACTTTC.

This clone was seen only once. V gene TRBV9 combines with J gene TRBJ2-1; 7 nucleotides match TRBD2. Germline assignment: CDR1 SGDLS and CDR2 YYNGEE. The trim removed 0 bases at V and 2 bases at J, leaving 5 bases unmatched. The CDR3 has 16 amino acids. The CDR3, as DNA: TGTGCCAGCAGCGTAGGAGTCAGCGGGACCTACAATGAGCAGTTCTTC. As protein: CASSVGVSGTYNEQFF. Based on the CDR3 plus reference TRBV9 and TRBJ2-1, the full variable domain is DSGVTQTPKHLITATGQRVTLRCSPRSGDLSVYWYQQSLDQGLQFLIQYYNGEERAKGNILERFSAQQFPDLHSELNLSSLELGDSALYFCASSVGVSGTYNEQFFGPGTRLTVL.

The J gene is TRBJ2-7, the V gene TRBV23-1, with TRBD2 as a possible D gene (5 bases). TRBV23-1 is known as an ORF, though its function is uncertain. Trimming stripped 4 bases from V and 0 bases from J, with 10 bases between. This CDR3 contains 14 residues. The CDR3: CASSLPGSSYEQYV. CDR3 nucleotides: TGCGCCAGCAGTCTTCCGGGGAGCTCCTACGAGCAGTACGTC.

The chain joins TRBV7-9 to TRBJ2-3; D might be TRBD2 (6 bases). CDR1 and CDR2 (germline): SEHNR, FQNEAQ (reference sequence). Trimming cost V 3 bases and J 4 bases, with 8 bases left between them. This CDR3 comprises 13 residues. CDR3 bases: TGTGCCAGCAGCTTGCGGGGCGCAGATACGCAGTATTTT. It encodes CASSLRGADTQYF. The full variable domain, completed using reference TRBV7-9 and TRBJ2-3, is DTGVSQNPRHKITKRGQNVTFRCDPISEHNRLYWYRQTLGQGPEFLTYFQNEAQLEKSRLLSDRFSAERPKGSFSTLEIQRTEQGDSAMYLCASSLRGADTQYFGPGTRLTVL.

This rearrangement joins TRBV18 to TRBJ2-3; D is undetermined. The CDR3 sequence is 13 residues long. The germline gives CDR1 KGHSH, CDR2 LQKENI. Trimming stripped 2 bases from V and 6 bases from J, with 9 bases between. The CDR3 DNA follows: TGTGCCAGCTCACCAACGATGGGGGATACGCAGTATTTT. This encodes CASSPTMGDTQYF.

The chain uses TRBV5-1 and TRBJ2-3; D is perhaps TRBD1 or TRBD2 (6 bases each). CDR3 length equals 15 residues. V was pared by 1 base and J by 3 bases, with 12 bases between. Germline lookup yields CDR1 SGHRS and CDR2 YFSETQ. For the CDR3, the DNA is TGCGCCAGCAGCTTGTGGGGGGCCGGAACAGATACGCAGTATTTT. Its protein product is CASSLWGAGTDTQYF.

The V and J genes are TRBV11-2 and TRBJ2-1; 13 nucleotides line up with TRBD2. Trimming at V came to 5 bases and at J to 7 bases, leaving 8 bases not matched to a gene. Germline CDR1 and CDR2: SGHAT and FQNNGV. The CDR3 runs 16 residues. The CDR3 DNA reads as TGTGCCAGCAGCGCGACGGGACTAGCGGGATTGAATGAGCAGTTCTTC. It codes for CASSATGLAGLNEQFF.

The rearrangement links TRBV7-9 to TRBJ2-4, with 9 bases matching TRBD1. The V and J ends lost 5 bases and 8 bases, in that order; junction bases with no gene match: 7. The germline CDR1 and CDR2 sequences are SEHNR and FQNEAQ (reference sequence). The CDR3 spans 14 residues. The CDR3 reads CASSPQGAMDIQYF. The CDR3, as DNA: TGTGCCAGCAGCCCACAGGGGGCGATGGACATTCAGTACTTC.

The chain carries TRBV18 and TRBJ1-4, with TRBD1 matching over 7 bases. The CDR3 has 17 residues. The germline CDR1 and CDR2 sequences are KGHSH and LQKENI. V shed 3 bases and J 4 bases; nucleotides not matched to a gene: 11. The CDR3 reads CASSPGTGVSSNEKLFF. The CDR3 coding sequence is TGTGCCAGCTCACCCGGTACAGGGGTATCAAGTAATGAAAAACTGTTTTTT.

The J gene is TRBJ2-7, the V gene TRBV10-3; the D gene is possibly TRBD1 (6 bases). The CDR3 length is 13 residues. The ends were cut back, 10 bases at V and 2 bases at J, with 15 bases in the middle. CDR1 is ENHRY, CDR2 SYGVKD, per germline. CDR3 loop: CATGQSSTYEQYV. The CDR3 region has the DNA TGTGCCACCGGACAGTCGAGCACCTACGAGCAGTACGTC.

J is TRBJ2-7 and V is TRBV2; a weak D match, TRBD1 (5 bases). Germline V gene data show CDR1 as SNHLY and CDR2 as FYNNEI. The CDR3 is 13 amino acids. The ends were cut back, 5 bases at V and 4 bases at J, with 12 bases in the middle. CDR3 loop: CASSYHRIYEQYV. CDR3 bases: TGTGCCAGCAGTTATCACAGGATTTACGAGCAGTACGTC.

This clone appeared once. This sequence joins TRBV5-1 and TRBJ1-1, with D hard to call. The CDR3 spans 16 residues. Germline V gene lookup returns CDR1 SGHRS and CDR2 YFSETQ. V dropped 1 base and J dropped 0 bases, with 13 bases sitting between them. The CDR3 region is CASSLIAQPLNTEAFF. CDR3 in DNA: TGCGCCAGCAGCTTGATTGCCCAGCCTTTGAACACTGAAGCTTTCTTT.

Only one count was recorded for this clone. V usage is TRBV7-2 and J usage is TRBJ1-1; unclear D gene. The CDR3 has 16 amino acids. Germline V lookup: CDR1 SGHTA, CDR2 FQGNSA. The V gene lost 2 bases and the J gene lost 0 bases, with 13 bases spanning the gap. The CDR3 loop is CASSLLRAFMNTEAFF. The CDR3 DNA reads TGTGCCAGCAGCTTACTGCGAGCTTTCATGAACACTGAAGCTTTCTTT.

The V call is TRBV30, the J call TRBJ1-2; no firm D call. Germline CDR1 and CDR2: GTSNPN and SVGIG (reference sequence). V dropped 4 bases and J dropped 7 bases, with 13 bases sitting between them. CDR3 length: 12 residues. The CDR3 here is CAWKGSPRGYTF. CDR3 DNA: TGTGCCTGGAAGGGAAGCCCTCGTGGCTACACCTTC.

This chain uses TRBV7-2 with TRBJ1-1; no reliable D call. V was trimmed by 5 bases and J by 0 bases, leaving 7 bases between them. The CDR3 sequence is 13 residues long. Germline V gene sequence: CDR1 SGHTA, CDR2 FQGNSA. CDR3 sequence: CASSGDVNTEAFF. In DNA form, the CDR3 reads TGTGCCAGCAGCGGGGATGTGAACACTGAAGCTTTCTTT.

This chain links TRBV7-8 with TRBJ2-2; 9 bases fit TRBD2. This CDR3 has 17 amino acids. The germline CDR1 and CDR2 sequences are SGHVS and FQNEAQ. J was trimmed by 4 bases and V by 1 base; bases with no gene match: 7. CDR3 region: CASSLGAPAGGTGELFF. CDR3 bases: TGTGCCAGCAGCTTAGGAGCCCCAGCGGGAGGCACCGGGGAGCTGTTTTTT.

The V call is TRBV7-8, the J call TRBJ1-5; 7 bases map to TRBD1. This CDR3 has 15 residues. CDR1 is SGHVS and CDR2 is FQNEAQ in the germline V gene. V was clipped by 5 bases and J by 8 bases; unmatched bases: 12. The CDR3 DNA follows: TGTGCCAGCAGCCCCCTCCCAAGACAGGGCAAGCCCCAGCATTTT. Protein product: CASSPLPRQGKPQHF.

The chain uses TRBV29-1 and TRBJ2-5; D uncertain. The V and J ends lost 4 bases and 4 bases respectively, with 10 bases between them. Per the germline V gene, CDR1 is SQVTM and CDR2 is ANQGSEA. CDR3 length equals 12 residues. The CDR3 sequence is CSVVGSAETQYF. DNA for the CDR3: TGCAGCGTTGTGGGGTCGGCAGAGACCCAGTACTTC.

The chain has TRBV12-5 and TRBJ2-2; no reliable D call. The CDR3 extends over 14 amino acids. Per the germline V gene, CDR1 is LGHNT and CDR2 is FRNRAP. V lost 1 base to trimming and J lost 3 bases, with 6 bases between them. As DNA, the CDR3 is TGTGCTAGTGGTTTGGGGCTAGACACCGGGGAGCTGTTTTTT. It translates to CASGLGLDTGELFF.

The chain links TRBV18 to TRBJ2-5; a weak D match, TRBD1 (5 bases). The J call may be incorrect, as the DNA end agrees better with TRBJ2-7. Germline loops: CDR1 KGHSH, CDR2 LQKENI. The CDR3 runs to 13 residues. CDR3 in amino acids: CASSPATAYEQYF. As DNA, the CDR3 is TGTGCCAGCTCACCTGCGACAGCCTACGAGCAGTACTTC.

This clone has just one count. The gene calls are TRBV6-1 and TRBJ1-2; D is undetermined. The V end was cut by 7 bases, the J end by 8 bases, with 14 bases between. Germline V gives CDR1 MNHNS, CDR2 SASEGT. This CDR3 is 12 amino acids long. CDR3 nucleotides: TGTGCCAGCACAGTTCCGGGAGGGGGCTACACCTTC. It encodes CASTVPGGGYTF.

This sequence joins TRBV4-2 and TRBJ2-3; 8 bases are shared with TRBD2. From germline, CDR1 is LGHNA and CDR2 YNFKEQ. Trimming at V came to 3 bases and at J to 3 bases, leaving 14 bases not matched to a gene. The CDR3 is 18 residues long. The chain's CDR3 is CASSHAPYAAGATDTQYF. In DNA, the CDR3 is TGTGCCAGCAGCCACGCGCCCTATGCAGCGGGAGCGACAGATACGCAGTATTTT.

The chain joins TRBV6-4 to TRBJ1-5; D ambiguous. V shed 6 bases and J shed 2 bases, with 23 bases lying between them. The CDR3 is 18 amino acids. The germline gives CDR1 MRHNA, CDR2 SNTAGT. CDR3: CASSGRPPRELGNQPQHF. The CDR3 nucleotides are TGTGCCAGCAGCGGCCGCCCGCCGCGGGAGTTGGGCAATCAGCCCCAGCATTTT.

This sequence joins TRBV5-1 and TRBJ1-5; D is possibly TRBD1 (5 bases). CDR1 is SGHRS, CDR2 YFSETQ, per germline. The V end was cut by 5 bases, the J end by 4 bases, with 10 bases between. The CDR3 is made up of 13 amino acids. DNA for the CDR3: TGCGCCAGCAGTTGGACACCTAATCAGCCCCAGCATTTT. This translates into CASSWTPNQPQHF.

This clone was detected only a few times. This chain links TRBV18 with TRBJ2-5; a possible D gene is TRBD1 (5 bases). This CDR3 has 13 residues. CDR1 KGHSH and CDR2 LQKENI come from the germline V gene. V lost 3 bases and J lost 1, with 6 bases in between. The CDR3 region has the DNA TGTGCCAGCTCACCGGACATCCAAGAGACCCAGTACTTC. It translates to CASSPDIQETQYF. The whole variable domain, filled in from reference TRBV18 and TRBJ2-5, reads NAGVMQNPRHLVRRRGQEARLRCSPMKGHSHVYWYRQLPEEGLKFMVYLQKENIIDESGMPKERFSAEFPKEGPSILRIQQVVRGDSAAYFCASSPDIQETQYFGPGTRLLVL.